The 25 T cell receptor beta chains reported below all come from one sample, sequenced in a study of cytomegalovirus exposure and HLA in healthy donors. The PCR ran on 60 Vbeta and 13 Jbeta primers. Sequencing used immunoSEQ multiplex PCR; TCRdb keeps in-frame clones, though not all of them. The profile shows about 150,000 clones, around 84% of them singletons. Sequencing input: PBMCs. The receptors here all came from a woman aged 18-35 years in good health and CMV-seronegative.

J is TRBJ2-3 and V is TRBV7-9; 9 bases agree with TRBD2. The CDR3 runs 17 residues. Germline V CDR1 and CDR2: SEHNR, FQNEAQ (reference sequence). V lost 1 base and J lost 6; bases outside the gene matches: 11. The CDR3 loop reads CASSLGAGGPISDTQYF. CDR3 DNA: TGTGCCAGCAGCTTAGGGGCGGGAGGGCCAATTTCTGATACGCAGTATTTT. Full variable domain (remainder filled in from reference TRBV7-9 and TRBJ2-3): DTGVSQNPRHKITKRGQNVTFRCDPISEHNRLYWYRQTLGQGPEFLTYFQNEAQLEKSRLLSDRFSAERPKGSFSTLEIQRTEQGDSAMYLCASSLGAGGPISDTQYFGPGTRLTVL.

The rearrangement joins TRBV19 to TRBJ1-2, with TRBD1 as a possible D gene (6 bases). This CDR3 is 14 amino acids long. CDR1 and CDR2 from the germline V gene are LNHDA and SQIVND (reference sequence). Trimming removed 7 bases from V and 4 bases from J, with 16 bases in between. The CDR3, as DNA: TGTGCCAGTATCGACCGGACAGATATCTATGGCTACACCTTC. Translated, it gives CASIDRTDIYGYTF. The entire variable domain, with the rest obtained from reference TRBV19 and TRBJ1-2, is as follows: DGGITQSPKYLFRKEGQNVTLSCEQNLNHDAMYWYRQDPGQGLRLIYYSQIVNDFQKGDIAEGYSVSREKKESFPLTVTSAQKNPTAFYLCASIDRTDIYGYTFGSGTRLTVV.

This clone was detected only once. The V gene is TRBV6-4, the J gene TRBJ1-2, with 9 bases lining up with TRBD1. Germline CDR1 reads MRHNA; CDR2 reads SNTAGT. The CDR3 consists of 15 residues. V was pared by 6 bases and J by 2 bases, with 7 bases of the junction left unmatched. In DNA form, the CDR3 reads TGTGCCAGCAGCCCCACCGGGACAGGGAACTATGGCTACACCTTC. It is translated as CASSPTGTGNYGYTF.

The J gene is TRBJ2-5, the V gene TRBV30, with D possibly being TRBD1 (5 bases). Per the germline V gene, CDR1 is GTSNPN and CDR2 is SVGIG (reference sequence). V gave up 0 bases and J gave up 5 bases, with 7 bases separating them. The CDR3 spans 12 residues. In nucleotides, the CDR3 is TGTGCCTGGAGTGTACAGGCGGAGACCCAGTACTTC. It encodes CAWSVQAETQYF.

This chain connects TRBV11-2 to TRBJ2-1; 7 bases match TRBD2. Unmatched junction bases numbered 10, after V lost 2 bases and J lost 3 bases. Germline V CDR1 and CDR2: SGHAT, FQNNGV. This CDR3 has 17 residues. CDR3 amino acids: CASSLRGGGSFYNEQFF. The CDR3 nucleotides read TGTGCCAGCAGCTTACGGGGCGGCGGGAGCTTCTACAATGAGCAGTTCTTC.

The J gene is TRBJ2-7, the V gene TRBV19, with D possibly matching TRBD2 (6 bases). CDR1 LNHDA and CDR2 SQIVND come from the germline V gene (reference sequence). V gave up 3 bases and J gave up 1 base, with 16 bases separating them. There are 16 residues in the CDR3. The CDR3 DNA is TGTGCCAGTAGTATGAACGTCCGGAGGGAATCCTACGAGCAGTACTTC. It codes for CASSMNVRRESYEQYF. Together with reference TRBV19 and TRBJ2-7, the CDR3 gives the full variable domain: DGGITQSPKYLFRKEGQNVTLSCEQNLNHDAMYWYRQDPGQGLRLIYYSQIVNDFQKGDIAEGYSVSREKKESFPLTVTSAQKNPTAFYLCASSMNVRRESYEQYFGPGTRLTVT.

The chain has TRBV19 and TRBJ2-3; 8 nucleotides match TRBD2. The V gene's germline CDR1 is LNHDA and CDR2 SQIVND (reference sequence). With 5 bases clipped from V and 14 bases from J, the junction kept 12 bases outside the gene matches. This CDR3 has 13 amino acids. CDR3 protein: CASSPRGAGVPYF. CDR3 sequence (DNA): TGTGCCAGTAGTCCCCGGGGAGCGGGAGTCCCGTATTTT.

CDR3 sequence reads: CAWSVSAGRSGNTIYF. The CDR3 coding sequence is TGTGCCTGGAGTGTATCGGCCGGGAGATCTGGAAACACCATATATTTT. The gene calls are TRBV30 and TRBJ1-3; D remains ambiguous. The germline V gene encodes CDR1 GTSNPN and CDR2 SVGIG (reference sequence). The CDR3 is made up of 16 amino acids. V shed 0 bases and J shed 1 base, with 13 bases lying between them.

The genes are TRBV28 and TRBJ2-7; 7 bases map to TRBD1. After removal of 7 bases from V and 1 base from J, the junction contained 4 bases not matched to a gene. The CDR3 is made up of 13 amino acids. The germline CDR1 and CDR2 sequences are MDHEN and SYDVKM. CDR3 coding DNA: TGTGCCAGCACCGGGACAGTTTCCTACGAGCAGTACTTC. Translated, it gives CASTGTVSYEQYF. The variable domain in full, completed from reference TRBV28 and TRBJ2-7, reads DVKVTQSSRYLVKRTGEKVFLECVQDMDHENMFWYRQDPGLGLRLIYFSYDVKMKEKGDIPEGYSVSREKKERFSLILESASTNQTSMYLCASTGTVSYEQYFGPGTRLTVT.

J is TRBJ2-7 and V is TRBV4-3, with D hard to call. This CDR3 contains 13 residues. With 4 bases removed from V and 2 bases from J, the gap between germline ends came to 9 bases. From germline, CDR1 is LGHNA and CDR2 YSLEER. The CDR3 loop reads CASSLGLPYEQYF. Here the CDR3 DNA reads TGCGCCAGCAGCCTCGGGTTGCCCTACGAGCAGTACTTC.

This rearrangement joins TRBV5-1 to TRBJ2-5; 8 bases line up with TRBD1. The J call may be mistaken, given a closer DNA end match to TRBJ2-7. Per the germline V gene, CDR1 is SGHRS and CDR2 is YFSETQ. The length of the CDR3 is 14 residues. The CDR3 DNA reads as TGCGCCAGCAGCCCGGACAGGGTTTGGGACGAGCAGTACTTC. Protein sequence: CASSPDRVWDEQYF.

This sequence joins TRBV4-2 and TRBJ2-7; D not resolved. Germline assignment: CDR1 LGHNA and CDR2 YNFKEQ. Trimming took 2 bases from V and 1 from J, leaving 6 bases between them. There are 13 residues in the CDR3. The CDR3 here is CASSQTVSYEQYF. The CDR3 coding sequence is TGTGCCAGCAGCCAAACGGTGTCCTACGAGCAGTACTTC.

Remarks on this clone: The germline gene is not matched at one end of the junction; a read error may be the cause. V and J are TRBV7-9 and TRBJ1-3; D may be TRBD1 (5 bases). The CDR3 loop spans 18 amino acids. Germline loops: CDR1 SEHNR, CDR2 FQNEAQ (reference sequence). CDR3 residues: CSSSSDDWGSHSGNTIYF. The CDR3 nucleotides read TGTTCCAGCAGCTCAGACGATTGGGGCAGCCACTCTGGAAACACCATATATTTT.

This chain uses TRBV4-2 with TRBJ2-3, with 11 bases that match TRBD2. The V segment lost 0 bases and the J segment 1 base; nucleotides outside the gene matches: 6. Germline loops: CDR1 LGHNA, CDR2 YNFKEQ. The CDR3 has 18 amino acids. CDR3 nucleotide sequence: TGTGCCAGCAGCCAAGAGCTCGGGACTAGCGGCGGCACAGATACGCAGTATTTT. This translates into CASSQELGTSGGTDTQYF.

The CDR3 loop reads CASSSEGGSYEQYF. CDR3 DNA: TGTGCCAGCAGCTCGGAGGGCGGGTCCTACGAGCAGTACTTC. The chain uses TRBV11-2 and TRBJ2-7; tentative D call: TRBD2 (6 bases). Deletions cut 4 bases from V and 1 base from J, with 11 bases between. The CDR3 has 14 amino acids. Germline CDR1 reads SGHAT; CDR2 reads FQNNGV.

This chain's CDR3 is CASSLLRAGELFF. The CDR3 coding sequence is TGCGCCAGCAGCCTACTCCGGGCCGGGGAGCTGTTTTTT. V gene TRBV4-3 combines with J gene TRBJ2-2; D is ambiguous. The length of the CDR3 is 13 residues. Germline CDR1 reads LGHNA; CDR2 reads YSLEER. The ends were cut back, 4 bases at V and 6 bases at J, with 9 bases in the middle.

The chain recombines TRBV7-2 with TRBJ1-1; D might be TRBD1 (5 bases). Between the trimmed V and J ends, which lost 1 base and 0 bases, there was a span of 9 bases. CDR1 and CDR2 (germline): SGHTA, FQGNSA. CDR3 size: 15 residues. The CDR3 region has the DNA TGTGCCAGCAGCTTAGGGGGCAGCCTGAACACTGAAGCTTTCTTT. Its translation is CASSLGGSLNTEAFF.

Note on this clone: An end of the junction differs from the germline gene, which may be a read error. The chain recombines TRBV13 with TRBJ2-7, with TRBD1 identical over 12 bases. Germline V CDR1 and CDR2: PRHDT, FYEKMQ (reference sequence). The CDR3 sequence is 15 residues long. For the CDR3, the DNA is TGTGCCAGCACCTTATCCGGGACAGGGGGCCGGGAGCAGTACTTC. It yields the protein CASTLSGTGGREQYF.

The chain combines TRBV5-1 with TRBJ2-7; weak D call: TRBD1 (6 bases). The length of the CDR3 is 15 residues. Trimming removed 3 bases from V and 1 base from J, with 14 bases in between. The germline gives CDR1 SGHRS, CDR2 YFSETQ. DNA of the CDR3: TGCGCCAGCAGCTACCGGGACACTTATTCCTACGAGCAGTACTTC. The encoded protein is CASSYRDTYSYEQYF. The full variable domain, with the rest looked up from reference TRBV5-1 and TRBJ2-7, is KAGVTQTPRYLIKTRGQQVTLSCSPISGHRSVSWYQQTPGQGLQFLFEYFSETQRNKGNFPGRFSGRQFSNSRSEMNVSTLELGDSALYLCASSYRDTYSYEQYFGPGTRLTVT.

J is TRBJ2-7 and V is TRBV6-1; the D gene is possibly TRBD1 (6 bases). The CDR3 contains 13 residues. V gave up 5 bases and J gave up 3 bases, with 11 bases separating them. Germline V gene sequence: CDR1 MNHNS, CDR2 SASEGT. The chain's CDR3 is CASSHRDRYEQYF. The CDR3 DNA follows: TGTGCCAGCAGTCACAGGGACCGCTACGAGCAGTACTTC.

The CDR3 DNA reads as TGCGCCAGCAGCATAACAGGGGCCGAGCAGTACTTC. Residues: CASSITGAEQYF. J is TRBJ2-7 and V is TRBV5-1; 7 bases agree with TRBD1. The CDR3 is 12 amino acids. Unmatched junction bases numbered 4, after V lost 4 bases and J lost 6 bases. The germline CDR1 and CDR2 sequences are SGHRS and YFSETQ.

The chain couples TRBV5-1 to TRBJ2-3; 9 bases match TRBD2. V shed 4 bases, J shed 0 bases, and the junction held 12 bases outside the gene matches. The CDR3 totals 18 residues. Germline CDR1 is SGHRS and CDR2 is YFSETQ. The CDR3 sequence: CASSALAGGGASTDTQYF. The CDR3 DNA sequence: TGCGCCAGCAGCGCCCTGGCTGGCGGGGGGGCAAGCACAGATACGCAGTATTTT.

This sequence joins TRBV4-1 and TRBJ2-5, with TRBD2 matching over 14 bases. With 3 bases clipped from V and 5 bases from J, the junction kept 5 bases outside the gene matches. The CDR3 length is 16 residues. Germline CDR1 reads MGHRA; CDR2 reads YSYEKL. In nucleotides, the CDR3 is TGCGCCAGCAGCCATCCGGGGACTAGCGGGAGTGAGACCCAGTACTTC. The encoded protein is CASSHPGTSGSETQYF.

The chain links TRBV28 to TRBJ1-4, with 9 bases that match TRBD1. Germline V gives CDR1 MDHEN, CDR2 SYDVKM. The CDR3 is 15 residues long. With V trimmed by 3 bases and J by 5 bases, 4 bases remained unmatched. DNA for the CDR3: TGTGCCAGCAGTTTTTTTGGACAGGGGAATGAAAAACTGTTTTTT. Its protein product is CASSFFGQGNEKLFF.

V gene TRBV27 combines with J gene TRBJ1-6, with 8 bases fitting TRBD1. The CDR3 covers 15 residues. The ends lost 6 bases at V and 7 bases at J; junction bases unmatched: 8. Germline V gives CDR1 MNHEY, CDR2 SMNVEV (reference sequence). In DNA, the CDR3 is TGTGCCAGCAGCCCGCTCGGGACAGGCAATTCACCCCTCCACTTT. It yields the protein CASSPLGTGNSPLHF.